A single sample is the source of the 13 T cell receptor beta chains below, sequenced in a study of control samples from healthy donors and cancer patients. Assay: immunoSEQ multiplex PCR; the TCRdb copy retains only in-frame clones and omits some. The sample lists about 160,000 clones; approximately 94% were seen once. Sequenced sample: PBMCs. These receptors were obtained from a man aged 55 to 70 with colorectal cancer.

The rearrangement joins TRBV4-3 to TRBJ1-1, with a possible D match to TRBD1 (5 bases). In germline, CDR1 is LGHNA, CDR2 YSLEER. The CDR3 totals 15 residues. Trimming took off 3 bases at V and 5 bases at J, with 16 bases between the two ends. The CDR3 loop is CASSHAPPRETEAFF. CDR3 bases: TGCGCCAGCAGCCATGCCCCCCCCAGGGAGACTGAAGCTTTCTTT.

This clone was detected only once. The chain carries TRBV18 and TRBJ2-5; TRBD2 is a possible D gene (5 bases). The CDR3 is 14 amino acids. Germline V gene sequence: CDR1 KGHSH, CDR2 LQKENI. V lost 6 bases, J lost 0 bases, and 11 bases lay in between. DNA for the CDR3: TGTGCCAGCTCGCTGGGGAGCGACCAAGAGACCCAGTACTTC. Protein: CASSLGSDQETQYF.

This chain uses TRBV30 with TRBJ1-3; D call uncertain. The CDR3 contains 13 residues. The germline V gene encodes CDR1 GTSNPN and CDR2 SVGIG (reference sequence). V was shortened by 7 bases and J by 0 bases, with 10 bases between the two germline ends. This chain's CDR3 is CALDSSSGNTIYF. The CDR3 DNA reads as TGTGCCTTGGACTCCAGCTCTGGAAACACCATATATTTT.

A note on this clone: Distinct nucleotide sequences in the sample also encode this CDR3. V is TRBV18 and J is TRBJ1-2; D is uncertain. V shed 2 bases and J shed 5 bases, with 6 bases lying between them. Germline V gives CDR1 KGHSH, CDR2 LQKENI. The length of the CDR3 is 12 residues. CDR3 nucleotide sequence: TGTGCCAGCTCACCAGGGTCGTATGGCTACACCTTC. Its protein is CASSPGSYGYTF.

V gene TRBV25-1 combines with J gene TRBJ2-4; D not certain. Trimming cost V 6 bases and J 5 bases, with 11 bases left between them. Germline V gene data show CDR1 as MGHDK and CDR2 as SYGVNS. The length of the CDR3 is 13 residues. CDR3 amino acids: CASRTSLENIQYF. The DNA of the CDR3 is TGTGCCAGCAGGACCTCCCTTGAAAACATTCAGTACTTC.

This chain links TRBV7-6 with TRBJ2-7; 10 bases align to TRBD1. The germline CDR1 and CDR2 sequences are SGHVS and FNYEAQ. The CDR3 extends over 14 amino acids. J gave up 2 bases and V 3 bases, and 1 base lay outside the gene matches. DNA for the CDR3: TGTGCCAGCAGCTTTGGGACAGGGGCCTACGAGCAGTACTTC. Translating gives CASSFGTGAYEQYF.

The chain carries TRBV25-1 and TRBJ1-1, with D maybe TRBD1 (6 bases). The CDR3 has 13 amino acids. Looked up from germline, CDR1 is MGHDK and CDR2 is SYGVNS. Trimming stripped 7 bases from V and 14 bases from J, with 23 bases between. The CDR3: CASTTGALKEVFF. CDR3 nucleotides: TGTGCCAGCACCACGGGGGCCCTGAAAGAGGTATTCTTT.

The chain uses TRBV5-1 and TRBJ1-1; the match to TRBD1 covers 9 bases. Germline loops: CDR1 SGHRS, CDR2 YFSETQ. The J segment lost 5 bases and the V segment lost 8 bases, leaving 7 bases of the junction unmatched. The CDR3 extends over 13 amino acids. CDR3 sequence: CASKQTGGTEAFF. CDR3 DNA: TGCGCCAGTAAGCAGACAGGGGGGACTGAAGCTTTCTTT.

This rearrangement joins TRBV3-1 (or the pseudogene TRBV3-2) to TRBJ1-4, with D possibly matching TRBD1 (5 bases). Trimming left V 5 bases short and J 10 bases short, with 20 bases between. This CDR3 has 15 residues. CDR1 and CDR2 from the germline V gene are LGHDT and YNNKEL (reference sequence). The CDR3 DNA reads TGTGCCAGCAGCAAAACCGGGGGGGATCGGGGAAAACTGTTTTTT. Encoded protein: CASSKTGGDRGKLFF.

CDR3 sequence (DNA): TGTGCCAGCAGTAATGGACAGGGCTACGAGCAGTACTTC. Encoded protein: CASSNGQGYEQYF. J is TRBJ2-7 and V is TRBV6-5; 8 bases fit TRBD1. This CDR3 contains 13 residues. Germline V gene sequence: CDR1 MNHEY, CDR2 SVGAGI. The trim removed 5 bases at V and 3 bases at J, leaving 3 bases unmatched.

CDR3 coding DNA: TGTGCCAGCAGCTTGGTAACCAGGGGTCTAGATGAAAAACTGTTTTTT. Its translation: CASSLVTRGLDEKLFF. The J gene is TRBJ1-4, the V gene TRBV5-6; possible D gene TRBD1, 6 bases. This CDR3 has 16 amino acids. The V and J ends lost 0 bases and 6 bases respectively, with 15 bases between them. Germline assignment: CDR1 SGHDT and CDR2 YYEEEE.

The chain joins TRBV3-1 (or the pseudogene TRBV3-2) to TRBJ2-1, with 11 bases matching TRBD2. The V segment lost 2 bases and the J segment 2 bases; nucleotides outside the gene matches: 2. The germline gives CDR1 LGHDT, CDR2 YNNKEL (reference sequence). The CDR3 runs 16 residues. CDR3 DNA: TGTGCCAGCAGCCAATTAGCGGGGGGGCCCTACAATGAGCAGTTCTTC. Amino acids: CASSQLAGGPYNEQFF.

V and J are TRBV11-3 and TRBJ2-2; D perhaps matches TRBD2 (7 bases). The CDR3 spans 17 residues. The V gene lost 5 bases and the J gene lost 3 bases, with 19 bases spanning the gap. The germline CDR1 and CDR2 sequences are SGHNT and YENEEA. The CDR3 DNA follows: TGTGCCAGCAGCCCCAAGGGGGGGGCAGTGGACACCGGGGAGCTGTTTTTT. Protein sequence: CASSPKGGAVDTGELFF.